Sequencing of this T cell receptor (beta chain) was carried out in a study of cytomegalovirus exposure and HLA in healthy donors. PCR was performed using 60 Vbeta and 13 Jbeta primers. Assay: immunoSEQ multiplex PCR; the TCRdb copy retains only in-frame clones and omits some. The table lists 100,000 to 140,000 clones, more than 70% of them singletons. The CDR3 loop spans 15 amino acids. The junction had 7 bases not matched to a gene; V was cut back by 4 bases and J by 9 bases. Germline CDR1 and CDR2: SGHTA and FQGNSA. Healthy bone marrow donors made up the cohort. As to this clone: Its specificity is not known.

Study outcomes and limitations: Excluded: some indistinguishable V segments such as TRBV6-2 and TRBV6-3. Roughly even sequencing depth across donors was the assumption behind the presence/absence analyses. In a later analysis, common viral pathogens appeared linked to several of the most significant clusters.

The chain uses TRBV7-2 and TRBJ2-4; 12 bases are shared with TRBD1. The sequence was obtained from a man between 18 and 29 years old in good health and CMV-seronegative. Source material: PBMCs. The CDR3 DNA is TGTGCCAGCAGCTCCGGGACAGGGGGCAGGGGCATTCAGTACTTC. Its translation is CASSSGTGGRGIQYF.